The clone carrying this T cell receptor (beta chain) was observed a single time. Other DNA sequences of this sample code for an identical CDR3. Profiled with immunoSEQ multiplex PCR; TCRdb holds only in-frame clones, not every one. The sample includes about 1.9 million clones, just under 95% of them seen just once. CD45RO-negative, CCR7-selected cells formed the naive CD8 fraction, which excluded terminally differentiated effector memory CD45RA+ cells. There were no recent acute infections or vaccinations among the donors, who were healthy HIV-negative adults. The sample is drawn from a study of shared clonotypes between healthy human individuals. V dropped 5 bases and J dropped 6; count of bases not matched to a gene: 4. The CDR3 is 14 residues long. Germline V gene sequence: CDR1 MDHEN, CDR2 SYDVKM.

The rearrangement uses TRBV28 and TRBJ1-4, with TRBD1 matching over 9 bases. Input material: naive CD8+ T cells from PBMCs. The sequence came from a man between 18 and 29 years old in good health. Some clones in this sample may be carry-over from other donors' samples. CDR3 coding DNA: TGTGCCAGCAGTCGGGACAGGGAGGATGAAAAACTGTTTTTT. Its protein is CASSRDREDEKLFF.